One and the same sample provided the 17 T cell receptor beta chains below, sequenced in a study of cytomegalovirus exposure and HLA in healthy donors listed by TCRdb under 2017. Library creation used the immunoSEQ multiplex PCR assay. In TCRdb, the immuneACCESS table is reduced to in-frame sequences with V and J assigned. These tables do not hold every clone; where another copy was compared, an unresolved V gene accounts for under half, and the others remain unexplained. This sample comprises around 63,000 clones, about 96% of them detected only once. The ten most abundant clones make up around 1.2% of the sample. Sequenced sample: PBMCs. The receptors originated from a woman between 18 and 30 years old in good health and CMV-seronegative.

The V and J genes are TRBV27 and TRBJ2-3, with 7 bases matching TRBD1. Germline CDR1 is MNHEY and CDR2 is SMNVEV (reference sequence). The CDR3 consists of 15 residues. J lost 1 base, V lost 1 base, and 2 bases had no gene match. In DNA form, the CDR3 reads TGTGCCAGCAGTTTATTAGGGACAGGCACAGATACGCAGTATTTT. Translated, it gives CASSLLGTGTDTQYF.

The chain joins TRBV9 to TRBJ2-5, with a tentative D call TRBD1 (5 bases). Trimming removed 0 bases at V and 5 bases at J, with 11 bases between. Germline CDR1 SGDLS, CDR2 YYNGEE. This CDR3 is 14 amino acids long. CDR3: CASSVGRAWETQYF. The CDR3 DNA reads as TGTGCCAGCAGCGTAGGCAGGGCCTGGGAGACCCAGTACTTC.

This clone has just one count. V gene TRBV18 combines with J gene TRBJ1-2, with TRBD1 identical over 8 bases. CDR1 and CDR2 from the germline V gene are KGHSH and LQKENI. The V segment lost 2 bases and the J segment 2 bases; nucleotides outside the gene matches: 7. The CDR3 totals 16 residues. The CDR3 is CASSPWATGDNYGYTF. The DNA of the CDR3 is TGTGCCAGCTCACCATGGGCGACAGGGGACAACTATGGCTACACCTTC.

The rearrangement links TRBV10-3 to TRBJ1-3; weak D call: TRBD1 (5 bases). Germline V gene sequence: CDR1 ENHRY, CDR2 SYGVKD. This CDR3 spans 18 amino acids. Trimming pared 1 base from V and 0 bases from J, leaving 16 bases between. CDR3 in amino acids: CAISELAPQTVSGNTIYF. The DNA for the CDR3 is TGTGCCATCAGTGAGTTGGCCCCCCAGACAGTCTCTGGAAACACCATATATTTT.

The chain joins TRBV6-6 to TRBJ1-2, with 10 bases lining up with TRBD1. After removal of 0 bases from V and 3 bases from J, the junction contained 1 base not matched to a gene. The CDR3 has 15 amino acids. Germline CDR1 reads MNHNY; CDR2 reads SVGAGI (reference sequence). CDR3 in DNA: TGTGCCAGCAGTTACTCTGGGACAGGGGACTATGGCTACACCTTC. Its protein product is CASSYSGTGDYGYTF.

This chain uses TRBV28 with TRBJ1-5; TRBD1 might be the D (6 bases). The CDR3 sequence is 14 residues long. Germline-derived CDR1 and CDR2 are MDHEN and SYDVKM. V shed 2 bases and J shed 4 bases, with 9 bases lying between them. CDR3 amino acids: CASSLGQGNQPQHF. The CDR3 DNA sequence: TGTGCCAGCAGTTTAGGTCAGGGGAATCAGCCCCAGCATTTT.

This sequence joins TRBV7-9 and TRBJ2-7; TRBD1 might be the D (5 bases). The V end lost 5 bases, the J end lost 3 bases, and 11 bases lay between the germline ends. Germline CDR1 reads SEHNR; CDR2 reads FQNEAQ (reference sequence). This CDR3 is 13 amino acids long. The CDR3 DNA follows: TGTGCCAGCAGCACCCGACAGCACTACGAGCAGTACTTC. Encoded protein: CASSTRQHYEQYF.

The chain employs TRBV6-6 and TRBJ1-5; TRBD1 matches at 11 bases. The germline V gene has CDR1 MNHNY and CDR2 SVGAGI (reference sequence). Trimming removed 7 bases from V and 6 bases from J; junction bases left unmatched: 8. The CDR3 consists of 15 residues. CDR3 sequence: CASTQGGQGAQPQHF. The DNA of the CDR3 is TGTGCCAGCACCCAAGGTGGACAGGGGGCTCAGCCCCAGCATTTT.

The chain has TRBV6-6 and TRBJ2-7; D is unclear. Trimming removed 8 bases from V and 3 bases from J, with 11 bases in between. CDR3 length equals 12 residues. Germline CDR1 and CDR2: MNHNY and SVGAGI (reference sequence). CDR3 sequence (DNA): TGTGCCAGCTCTTACAGTTTCTACGAGCAGTACTTC. Translated: CASSYSFYEQYF.

The chain carries TRBV29-1 and TRBJ1-1; no clear D gene. The CDR3 extends over 13 amino acids. Germline V gives CDR1 SQVTM, CDR2 ANQGSEA. V dropped 7 bases and J dropped 1 base, with 13 bases sitting between them. CDR3: CSAGSGGNTEAFF. The CDR3 coding sequence is TGCAGCGCCGGGTCGGGTGGGAACACTGAAGCTTTCTTT.

The J gene is TRBJ2-7, the V gene TRBV27, with 9 bases fitting TRBD2. This CDR3 is 16 amino acids long. Trimming took 5 bases from V and 6 from J; bases not matched to a gene: 14. Germline V gene data show CDR1 as MNHEY and CDR2 as SMNVEV (reference sequence). CDR3 nucleotide sequence: TGTGCCAGCAGTCCCCGTCCCGTAGCGGGAGTCTCCGAGCAGTACTTC. It translates to CASSPRPVAGVSEQYF.

The V call is TRBV27, the J call TRBJ2-3, with D uncertain. The CDR3 consists of 13 residues. Germline lookup yields CDR1 MNHEY and CDR2 SMNVEV (reference sequence). Trimming took off 8 bases at V and 5 bases at J, with 14 bases between the two ends. The chain's CDR3 is CASGRSVGDTQYF. The CDR3 nucleotides read TGTGCCAGCGGTCGGTCGGTTGGAGATACGCAGTATTTT.

The V and J genes are TRBV7-9 and TRBJ2-1; the D gene is possibly TRBD2 (5 bases). The CDR3 length is 15 residues. V lost 6 bases and J lost 4, with 16 bases in between. CDR1 and CDR2 (germline): SEHNR, FQNEAQ (reference sequence). The CDR3 nucleotides read TGTGCCAGCAGGGCGGAGGCCCTTTTTTACAATGAGCAGTTCTTC. Its protein product is CASRAEALFYNEQFF.

J is TRBJ2-3 and V is TRBV7-9; no clear D gene. Germline assignment: CDR1 SEHNR and CDR2 FQNEAQ (reference sequence). Between the trimmed V and J ends, which lost 5 bases and 6 bases, there was a span of 15 bases. The CDR3 spans 14 residues. CDR3 region: CASSPLVTTDTQYF. The CDR3 DNA reads TGTGCCAGCAGCCCCCTAGTCACCACGGATACGCAGTATTTT.

The chain links TRBV6-6 to TRBJ2-1; the D is unclear. The length of the CDR3 is 14 residues. From germline, CDR1 is MNHNY and CDR2 SVGAGI (reference sequence). Trimming took off 0 bases at V and 1 base at J, with 4 bases between the two ends. CDR3 amino acids: CASSYSSSYNEQFF. The CDR3 DNA follows: TGTGCCAGCAGTTACTCGAGTTCCTACAATGAGCAGTTCTTC.

The chain couples TRBV6-1 to TRBJ2-2; the match to TRBD1 covers 9 bases. V dropped 6 bases and J dropped 5; count of bases not matched to a gene: 7. This CDR3 contains 15 residues. Germline loops: CDR1 MNHNS, CDR2 SASEGT. The CDR3: CASRAPGQGTGELFF. DNA for the CDR3: TGTGCCAGCAGGGCTCCGGGACAGGGAACCGGGGAGCTGTTTTTT.

V is TRBV28 and J is TRBJ2-5; 12 bases map to TRBD1. This CDR3 has 16 amino acids. The germline V gene encodes CDR1 MDHEN and CDR2 SYDVKM. V shed 5 bases, J shed 6 bases, and the junction held 10 bases outside the gene matches. In DNA form, the CDR3 reads TGTGCCAGCAGTGTAGGGACAGGGGGCTGGCGGAAGACCCAGTACTTC. Protein: CASSVGTGGWRKTQYF.